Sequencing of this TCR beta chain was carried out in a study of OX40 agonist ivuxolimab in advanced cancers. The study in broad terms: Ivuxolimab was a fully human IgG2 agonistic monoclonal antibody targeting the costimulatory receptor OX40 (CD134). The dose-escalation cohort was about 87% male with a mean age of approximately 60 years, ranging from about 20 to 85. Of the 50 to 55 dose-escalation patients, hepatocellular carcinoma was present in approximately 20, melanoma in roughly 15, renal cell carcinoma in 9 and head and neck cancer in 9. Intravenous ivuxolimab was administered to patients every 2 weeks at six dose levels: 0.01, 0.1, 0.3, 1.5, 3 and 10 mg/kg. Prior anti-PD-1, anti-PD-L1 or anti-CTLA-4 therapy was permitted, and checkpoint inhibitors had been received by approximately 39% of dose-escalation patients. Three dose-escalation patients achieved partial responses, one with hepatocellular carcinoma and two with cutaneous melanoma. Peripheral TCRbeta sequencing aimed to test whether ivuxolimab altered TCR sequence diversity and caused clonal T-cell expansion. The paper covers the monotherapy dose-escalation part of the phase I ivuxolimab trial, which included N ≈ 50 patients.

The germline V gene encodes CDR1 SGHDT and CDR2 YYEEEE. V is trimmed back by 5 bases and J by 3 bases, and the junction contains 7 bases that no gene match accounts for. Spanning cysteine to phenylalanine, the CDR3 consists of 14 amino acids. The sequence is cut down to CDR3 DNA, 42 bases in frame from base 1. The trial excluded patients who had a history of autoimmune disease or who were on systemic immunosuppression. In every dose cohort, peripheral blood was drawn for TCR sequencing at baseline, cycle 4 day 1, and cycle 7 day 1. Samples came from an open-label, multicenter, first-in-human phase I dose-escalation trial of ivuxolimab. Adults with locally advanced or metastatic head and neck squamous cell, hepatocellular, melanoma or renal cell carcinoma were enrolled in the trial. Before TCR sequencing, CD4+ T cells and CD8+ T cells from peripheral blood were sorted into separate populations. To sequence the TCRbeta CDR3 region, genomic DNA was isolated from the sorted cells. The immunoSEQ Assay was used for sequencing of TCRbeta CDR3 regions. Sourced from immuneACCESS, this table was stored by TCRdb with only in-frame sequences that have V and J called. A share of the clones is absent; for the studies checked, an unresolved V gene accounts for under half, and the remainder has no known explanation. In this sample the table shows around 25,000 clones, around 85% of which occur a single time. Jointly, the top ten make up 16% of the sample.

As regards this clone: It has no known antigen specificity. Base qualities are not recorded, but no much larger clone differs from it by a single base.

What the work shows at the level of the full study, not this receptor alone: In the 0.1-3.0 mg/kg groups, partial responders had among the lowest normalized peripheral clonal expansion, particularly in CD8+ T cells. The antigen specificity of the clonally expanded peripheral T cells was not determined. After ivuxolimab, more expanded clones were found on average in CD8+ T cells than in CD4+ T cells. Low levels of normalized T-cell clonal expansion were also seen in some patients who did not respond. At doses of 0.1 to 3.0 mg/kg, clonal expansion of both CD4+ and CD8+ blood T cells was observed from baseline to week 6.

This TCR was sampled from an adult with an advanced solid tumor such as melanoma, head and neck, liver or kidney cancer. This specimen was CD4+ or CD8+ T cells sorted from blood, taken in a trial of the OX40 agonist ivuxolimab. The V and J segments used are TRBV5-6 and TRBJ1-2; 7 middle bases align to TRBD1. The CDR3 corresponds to CASSPTGTDYGYTF. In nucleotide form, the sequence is TGTGCCAGCAGTCCGACAGGGACAGACTATGGCTACACCTTC.